This record concerns one T cell receptor beta chain sequence. Its target is unknown. This sample stems from a study of blood T cells in healthy people across ages. Study-wide findings and caveats: Roughly linear declines in TCR beta diversity per million T cells occurred with age. CMV status of donors was not determined, possibly confounding expanded clonotype changes. PBMC samples, being unsorted, prevented any conclusive comparison of naive and antigen-experienced cells.

V shed 1 base, J shed 4 bases, and the junction held 7 bases outside the gene matches. The germline CDR1 and CDR2 sequences are SNHLY and FYNNEI. CDR3 size: 16 residues. Healthy Caucasian individuals from Russia aged about 6 to 90 served as donors. A sample-barcoded 5' primer and a J-beta primer mix were used in a second PCR of roughly 7 to 12 cycles. TCRdb recomputed calls from the 5' RACE reads with MiXCR, one row per CDR3 protein. The sample has under 800,000 distinct CDR3 sequences, 43% seen once. Sequencing was carried out using blood. This rearrangement joins TRBV2 to TRBJ2-3, with 8 nucleotides matching TRBD2. The TCR was taken from a woman aged 55-69 years in good health. This CDR3 is CASSEDPGGVSDTQYF. CDR3 DNA: TGTGCCAGCAGTGAAGACCCGGGAGGGGTCTCAGATACGCAGTATTTT.